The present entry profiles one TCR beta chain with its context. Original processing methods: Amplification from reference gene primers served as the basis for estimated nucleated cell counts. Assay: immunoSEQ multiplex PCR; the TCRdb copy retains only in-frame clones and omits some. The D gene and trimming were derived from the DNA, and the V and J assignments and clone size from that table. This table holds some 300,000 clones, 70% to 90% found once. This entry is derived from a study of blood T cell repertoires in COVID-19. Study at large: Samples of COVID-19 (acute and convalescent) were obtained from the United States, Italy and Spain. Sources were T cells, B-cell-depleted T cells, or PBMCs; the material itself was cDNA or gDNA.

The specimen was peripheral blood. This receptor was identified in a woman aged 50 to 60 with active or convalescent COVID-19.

CDR3 coding DNA: TGTGCCAGCAGTAAACAGGGAGGGGAAAAACTGTTTTTT. Its translation: CASSKQGGEKLFF. V is TRBV12-3 or TRBV12-4 and J is TRBJ1-4, with D perhaps TRBD1 (6 bases). Trimming removed 5 bases from V and 8 bases from J, with 12 bases in between. The CDR3 length is 13 residues.